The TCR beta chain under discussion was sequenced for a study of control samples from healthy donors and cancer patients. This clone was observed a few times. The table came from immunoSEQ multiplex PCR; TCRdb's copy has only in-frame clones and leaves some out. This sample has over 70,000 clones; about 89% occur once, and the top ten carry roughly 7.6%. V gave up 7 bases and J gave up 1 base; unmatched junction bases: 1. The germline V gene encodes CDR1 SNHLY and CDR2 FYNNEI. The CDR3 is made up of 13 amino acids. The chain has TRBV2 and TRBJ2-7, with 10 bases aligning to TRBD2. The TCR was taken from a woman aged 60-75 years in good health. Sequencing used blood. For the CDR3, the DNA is TGTGCCAGCAAACTAGCGGGGTCCTACGAGCAGTACTTC. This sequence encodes CASKLAGSYEQYF.